Listed below are T cell receptor beta chains from one sample, sequenced in a study of shared clonotypes between healthy human individuals. TCRdb's copy holds only in-frame clones and misses some; the assay was immunoSEQ multiplex PCR. Of hundreds of thousands of clones listed, approximately 75% are singletons. Sequencing was carried out using memory CD4+ T cells sorted from blood. Receptor source: a woman aged 25 to 45 in good health. Each CDR3 is given with its conserved first and last residue. D genes are given only for firm matches. Clone size is shown for a subset of rows, as once, few, many or a class of expanded clone.

few NA TRBJ2-5 TRBV2 TGTGCCAGCAGTGAAACTAGTGTGGAGACCCAGTACTTC CASSETSVETQYF
many NA TRBJ1-2 TRBV28 TGTGCCACTAGACTTGACACCGGCTATGGCTACACCTTC CATRLDTGYGYTF
NA NA TRBJ1-1 TRBV7-8 TGTGCCAGCAGCCCCCGGGTTGGAAGAGCGAACACTGAAGCTTTCTTT CASSPRVGRANTEAFF
NA NA TRBJ2-2 TRBV11-2 TGTGCCAGCAGCTGGACCGGGACGTCGAACACCGGGGAGCTGTTTTTT CASSWTGTSNTGELFF
NA NA TRBJ2-6 TRBV11-1 TGTGCCAGCAGCTTAAGCTCTGGGGCCAACGTCCTGACTTTC CASSLSSGANVLTF
NA NA TRBJ1-4 TRBV2 TGTGCCAGCAGTGCGGGGTTTGCGGTTGTCGAAAAACTGTTTTTT CASSAGFAVVEKLFF
NA NA TRBJ2-1 TRBV19 TGTGCCAGTAGTATTTCGTTCACAGATTACAATGAGCAGTTCTTC CASSISFTDYNEQFF
NA NA TRBJ2-1 TRBV10-3 TGTGCCAGCTCTATGATCTGCGAGCAGTTCTTC CASSMICEQFF
NA NA TRBJ1-5 TRBV7-8 TGTGCCAGCAGCTCCCTGAACGGCAATCAGCCCCAGCATTTT CASSSLNGNQPQHF
NA NA TRBJ2-3 TRBV19 TGTGCCAGTAGTACGGCGAGGTGGAAAGATACGCAGTATTTT CASSTARWKDTQYF
NA TRBD1 TRBJ2-2 TRBV19 TGTGCCAGTACCGGGACAGGGTACACCGGGGAGCTGTTTTTT CASTGTGYTGELFF
NA NA TRBJ1-1 TRBV14 TGTGCCAGCAGCCAAGAAAGTAGAAGGGTCGCTGAAGCTTTCTTT CASSQESRRVAEAFF
many NA TRBJ2-3 TRBV9 TGTGCCAGCAGCCTGGGACAATCTAGCACAGATACGCAGTATTTT CASSLGQSSTDTQYF
NA NA TRBJ2-1 TRBV29-1 TGCAGCGTACACACAGGGCTCGGGGAGTTTAAGCAGTTCTTC CSVHTGLGEFKQFF
NA NA TRBJ2-5 TRBV19 TGTGCCAGTAGTATCGGAAGGGATGAGACCCAGTACTTC CASSIGRDETQYF
NA NA TRBJ1-1 TRBV5-1 TGCGCCAGCAGCTTGGCCGAGGGGAGGGGTGAAGCTTTCTTT CASSLAEGRGEAFF
NA TRBD1 TRBJ1-1 TRBV29-1 TGCAGCGTTAAAACAGGGGGCGAAGCTTTCTTT CSVKTGGEAFF
many TRBD2 TRBJ2-1 TRBV5-1 TGCGCCAGCAGCTCGGAACCTAGCGGGATAAGGCAAAGTGAGCAGTTCTTC CASSSEPSGIRQSEQFF
NA NA TRBJ2-7 TRBV19 TGTGCCAGTAGTATGCAGAGCTCCTACGAGCAGTACTTC CASSMQSSYEQYF
NA TRBD2 TRBJ2-7 TRBV11-3 TGTGCCAGCAGCTTCGGTAGCGGGCAGAACGAGCAGTACTTC CASSFGSGQNEQYF
NA NA TRBJ2-2 TRBV28 TGTGCCGGGGGACAAAATCTGGACACCGGGGAGCTGTTTTTT CAGGQNLDTGELFF